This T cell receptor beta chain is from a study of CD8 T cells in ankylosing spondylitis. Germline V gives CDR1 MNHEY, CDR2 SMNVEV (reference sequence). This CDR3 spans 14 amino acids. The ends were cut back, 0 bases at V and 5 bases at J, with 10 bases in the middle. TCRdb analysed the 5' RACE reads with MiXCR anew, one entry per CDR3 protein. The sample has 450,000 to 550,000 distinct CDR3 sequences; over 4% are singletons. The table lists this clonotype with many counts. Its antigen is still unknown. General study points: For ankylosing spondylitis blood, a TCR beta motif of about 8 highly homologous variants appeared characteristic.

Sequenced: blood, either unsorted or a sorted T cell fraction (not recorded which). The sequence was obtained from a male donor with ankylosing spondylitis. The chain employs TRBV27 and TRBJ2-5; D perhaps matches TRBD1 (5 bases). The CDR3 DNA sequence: TGTGCCAGCAGTTTATCTGCAGGGTGGGAGACCCAGTACTTC. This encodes CASSLSAGWETQYF.